Listed below are T cell receptor beta chains from one sample, sequenced in a study of cytomegalovirus exposure and HLA in healthy donors. The table came from immunoSEQ multiplex PCR; TCRdb's copy has only in-frame clones and leaves some out. This sample's table has 80,000 to 100,000 clones. Sample: PBMCs. The receptors derive from a man aged 50 to 59 in good health and CMV-seropositive. Both conserved end residues are part of each CDR3. A D gene is named only where the DNA matches it firmly.

v_gene	j_gene	d_gene	CDR3aa	CDR3nt
TRBV27	TRBJ2-4	NA	CASSFGDAKNIQYF	TGTGCCAGCAGTTTCGGGGATGCCAAAAACATTCAGTACTTC
TRBV14	TRBJ2-1	TRBD2	CASSRGGNEQFF	TGTGCCAGCAGCCGGGGGGGAAATGAGCAGTTCTTC
TRBV12-5	TRBJ1-1	NA	CASGLVRGTEAFF	TGTGCTAGTGGTTTGGTAAGGGGGACTGAAGCTTTCTTT
TRBV7-2	TRBJ1-2	NA	CASSPQRVSNYGYTF	TGTGCCAGCAGTCCCCAGAGGGTGTCGAACTATGGCTACACCTTC
TRBV7-9	TRBJ2-7	TRBD2	CASSPLASGSNEF	TGTGCCAGCAGCCCCCTGGCTAGCGGGAGTAACGAGTTC
TRBV25-1	TRBJ1-2	NA	CASSEYAGASGGYTF	TGTGCCAGCAGTGAATATGCTGGGGCTTCGGGTGGCTACACCTTC
TRBV11-3	TRBJ2-3	NA	CASSRIAADTQYF	TGTGCCAGCAGCCGAATAGCAGCAGATACGCAGTATTTT
TRBV4-2	TRBJ2-5	TRBD1	CASSQNPGQGFQETQYF	TGTGCCAGCAGCCAAAATCCGGGACAGGGCTTCCAAGAGACCCAGTACTTC
TRBV6-5	TRBJ1-2	NA	CASSYEPGYGYTF	TGTGCCAGCAGTTACGAGCCAGGCTATGGCTACACCTTC
TRBV30	TRBJ2-5	TRBD1	CAWSVGTGVIQYF	TGTGCCTGGAGTGTTGGGACAGGGGTGATCCAGTACTTC
TRBV6-1	TRBJ1-1	TRBD1	CASTTDRVSEAFF	TGTGCCAGCACCACGGACAGGGTTAGTGAAGCTTTCTTT
TRBV6-5	TRBJ2-1	NA	CASSYADTSYNEQFF	TGTGCCAGCAGTTACGCCGACACAAGCTACAATGAGCAGTTCTTC
TRBV6-1	TRBJ2-3	NA	CASSGQNTDTQYF	TGTGCCAGCAGTGGACAAAACACAGATACGCAGTATTTT
TRBV30	TRBJ2-1	NA	CAWSPGVGEQFF	TGTGCCTGGAGTCCCGGAGTGGGTGAGCAGTTCTTC
TRBV9	TRBJ1-1	NA	CASSVERNTEAFF	TGTGCCAGCAGCGTTGAGAGGAACACTGAAGCTTTCTTT
TRBV30	TRBJ2-3	TRBD2	CAWSSGLAGTDTQYF	TGTGCCTGGAGCTCGGGACTAGCGGGAACCGATACGCAGTATTTT
TRBV25-1	TRBJ1-2	TRBD1	CASGMTGNYGYTF	TGTGCCAGCGGCATGACAGGGAACTATGGCTACACCTTC
TRBV11-3	TRBJ1-2	NA	CASSPFGSYGYTF	TGTGCCAGCAGCCCCTTCGGGTCCTATGGCTACACCTTC
TRBV14	TRBJ1-6	NA	CASRQVDNSPLHF	TGTGCCAGCAGACAGGTCGACAATTCACCCCTCCACTTT
TRBV7-2	TRBJ2-2	TRBD2	CASSLSGRATGELFF	TGTGCCAGCAGCTTAAGCGGGAGGGCGACCGGGGAGCTGTTTTTT
TRBV4-1	TRBJ2-3	NA	CASSPTTSVTDTQYF	TGCGCCAGCAGCCCCACGACTAGTGTCACAGATACGCAGTATTTT
TRBV14	TRBJ2-7	TRBD2	CASSHGLASSYEQYF	TGTGCCAGCAGTCATGGACTAGCAAGCTCCTACGAGCAGTACTTC
TRBV11-3	TRBJ2-7	NA	CASSPSGANSYEQYF	TGTGCCAGCAGCCCTAGTGGCGCAAACTCCTACGAGCAGTACTTC
TRBV5-1	TRBJ1-3	NA	CASSPDSSGNTIYF	TGCGCCAGCAGCCCGGACAGCTCTGGAAACACCATATATTTT
TRBV7-6	TRBJ1-3	NA	CASSLGPGSGNTIYF	TGTGCCAGCAGCTTAGGGCCCGGGTCAGGAAACACCATATATTTT
TRBV4-1	TRBJ1-1	TRBD1	CASSHSGTGGTEAFF	TGCGCCAGCAGCCATTCCGGGACAGGGGGCACTGAAGCTTTCTTT
TRBV6-4	TRBJ2-1	NA	CASRVAENYNEQFF	TGTGCCAGCAGAGTAGCGGAAAATTACAATGAGCAGTTCTTC
TRBV18	TRBJ1-1	NA	CASSGQEGLANTEAFF	TGTGCCAGCTCAGGCCAGGAGGGACTGGCGAACACTGAAGCTTTCTTT
TRBV18	TRBJ2-5	NA	CASSPFQPSETQYF	TGTGCCAGCTCACCTTTCCAGCCTAGTGAGACCCAGTACTTC
TRBV15	TRBJ2-1	NA	CATSRGQGPGEQFF	TGTGCCACCAGCAGAGGACAAGGCCCCGGTGAGCAGTTCTTC
TRBV28	TRBJ2-7	TRBD2	CASSLLGTSGNYEQYF	TGTGCCAGCAGTTTATTGGGGACTAGCGGAAATTACGAGCAGTACTTC
TRBV7-9	TRBJ2-7	TRBD2	CASSPRSSGRAYYEQYF	TGTGCCAGCAGCCCCAGATCTAGCGGGAGGGCTTACTACGAGCAGTACTTC
TRBV7-9	TRBJ1-2	NA	CASETGIRGYTF	TGTGCCAGCGAAACAGGGATACGAGGCTACACCTTC